Listed here is a single TCR beta chain. Its antigen remains unidentified. CDR3 regions were amplified by Arm-PCR using iRepertoire HTBI primers to build TCR beta libraries. Original data processing: Across all samples, more than 60 TRBV segments and more than 11 TRBJ segments were identified. TCRdb analysed the multiplex PCR reads with MiXCR anew, one entry per CDR3 protein. TCRdb, not the original authors, processed these V and J calls. The sample records just over 600,000 distinct CDR3 sequences, roughly 15% being singletons. The sample comes from a study of regulatory T cells in long-lasting Graves disease. J gave up 5 bases and V 5 bases, and 10 bases lay outside the gene matches. This CDR3 is 15 amino acids long. Germline assignment: CDR1 SGHNT and CDR2 YENEEA. The time point here: newly diagnosed GD, antithyroid drugs for less than 3 months. PBMC RNA was the source of the TCR library. General study points: Less diverse TCR repertoires were seen in persistent Graves' patients than in newly diagnosed ones. Whereas around 970 public clonotypes were shared by new patients, persistent patients shared more, at over 2,500. Preferential use of TRBV28, TRBJ1-2 and TRBJ2-5 was seen in persistent disease.

These records were also assigned to another study, of T cells in Graves' hyperthyroidism and ophthalmopathy.

The source of this sequence is a woman in her 30s with Graves disease. The rearrangement links TRBV11-3 to TRBJ2-7; 9 nucleotides align to TRBD2. The source was peripheral blood mononuclear cells (PBMCs), collected at new diagnosis, from a patient treated with antithyroid drugs. This CDR3 reads CASSPLRLAEHEQYF. The CDR3 DNA reads TGTGCCAGCAGCCCGTTGAGACTAGCGGAGCACGAGCAGTACTTC. The variable domain in full, completed from reference TRBV11-3 and TRBJ2-7, reads EAGVVQSPRYKIIEKKQPVAFWCNPISGHNTLYWYLQNLGQGPELLIRYENEEAVDDSQLPKDRFSAERLKGVDSTLKIQPAELGDSAVYLCASSPLRLAEHEQYFGPGTRLTVT.